This TCR beta chain was retrieved from a study of long-term antiretroviral therapy in people with HIV. Notes on the study in general: Patients on ART gained diversity, which nonetheless stayed below transplant donor controls. CDR3 lengths in HIV samples spanned a narrower range than controls.

The CDR3 length is 14 residues. The V gene's germline CDR1 is MNHEY and CDR2 SMNVEV (reference sequence). The V end was cut by 5 bases, the J end by 3 bases, with 14 bases between. This clone was detected only a few times. Its matching antigen is unknown. Run at survey level, the immunoSEQ assay was version v3.0. Sequencing efforts were directed toward roughly 35,000-55,000 T-cell genomes per sample. Produced via immunoSEQ multiplex PCR; TCRdb's table is partial and in-frame only. The sample includes around 15,000 clones, 77% of them seen just once. Sample: unsorted PBMCs, taken 2.1 years after starting antiretroviral therapy. V and J are TRBV27 and TRBJ2-7; tentative D call: TRBD1 (5 bases). This sequence was found in a man aged 35-49 years with HIV. The DNA for the CDR3 is TGTGCCAGCAGTCCACTCGCAGGGTACTACGAGCAGTACTTC. Translated: CASSPLAGYYEQYF.